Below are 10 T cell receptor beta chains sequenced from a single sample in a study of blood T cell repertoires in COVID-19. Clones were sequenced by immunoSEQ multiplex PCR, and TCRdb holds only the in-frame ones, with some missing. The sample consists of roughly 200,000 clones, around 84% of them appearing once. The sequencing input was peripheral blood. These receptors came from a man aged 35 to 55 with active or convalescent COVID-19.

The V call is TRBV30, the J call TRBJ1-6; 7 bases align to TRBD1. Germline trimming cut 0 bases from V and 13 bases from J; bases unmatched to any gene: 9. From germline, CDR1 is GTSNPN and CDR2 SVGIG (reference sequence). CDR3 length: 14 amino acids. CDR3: CAWSVQGSSGPLHF. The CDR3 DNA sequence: TGTGCCTGGAGTGTACAGGGGTCATCTGGCCCCCTCCACTTT.

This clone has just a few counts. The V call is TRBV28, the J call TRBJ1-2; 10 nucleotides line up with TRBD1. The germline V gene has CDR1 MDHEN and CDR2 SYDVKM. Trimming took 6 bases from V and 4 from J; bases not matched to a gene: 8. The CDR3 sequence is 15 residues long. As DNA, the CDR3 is TGTGCCAGCAGAACCCGGACAGGGGGGGGCTATGGCTACACCTTC. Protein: CASRTRTGGGYGYTF.

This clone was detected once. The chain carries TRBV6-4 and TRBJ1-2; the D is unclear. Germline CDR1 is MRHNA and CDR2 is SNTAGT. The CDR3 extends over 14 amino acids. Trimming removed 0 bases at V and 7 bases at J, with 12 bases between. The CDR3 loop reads CASSDSLEGSGYTF. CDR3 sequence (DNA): TGTGCCAGCAGTGACTCGTTGGAGGGAAGTGGCTACACCTTC.

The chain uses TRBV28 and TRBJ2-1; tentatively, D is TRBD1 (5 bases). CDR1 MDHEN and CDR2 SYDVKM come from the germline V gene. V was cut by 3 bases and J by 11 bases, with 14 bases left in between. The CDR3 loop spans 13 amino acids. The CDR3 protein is CASSFSERQKQFF. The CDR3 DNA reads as TGTGCCAGCAGTTTTTCCGAACGACAGAAGCAGTTCTTC.

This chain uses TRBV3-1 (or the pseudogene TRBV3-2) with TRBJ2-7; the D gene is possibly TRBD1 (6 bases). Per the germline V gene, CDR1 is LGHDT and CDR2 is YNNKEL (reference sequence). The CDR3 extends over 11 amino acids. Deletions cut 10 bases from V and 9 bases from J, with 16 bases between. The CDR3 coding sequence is TGTGCCATTTCACAGGGTCGAAGGCAGTACTTC. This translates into CAISQGRRQYF.

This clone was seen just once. The CDR3 coding sequence is TGCAGCGCCGCGACAGGGGAAGTTTGGTATGGCTACACCTTC. Translating it yields CSAATGEVWYGYTF. This chain connects TRBV29-1 to TRBJ1-2, with TRBD1 identical over 8 bases. V lost 7 bases, J lost 5 bases, and 12 bases stayed unmatched. CDR1 SQVTM and CDR2 ANQGSEA come from the germline V gene. The CDR3 runs to 14 residues.

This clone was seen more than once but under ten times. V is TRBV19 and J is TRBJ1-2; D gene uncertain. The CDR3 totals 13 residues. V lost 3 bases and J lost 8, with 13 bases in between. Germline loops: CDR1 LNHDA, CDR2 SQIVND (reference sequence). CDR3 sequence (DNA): TGTGCCAGTAGTATTAGGAGTCTTGGGGGCTACACCTTC. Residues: CASSIRSLGGYTF.

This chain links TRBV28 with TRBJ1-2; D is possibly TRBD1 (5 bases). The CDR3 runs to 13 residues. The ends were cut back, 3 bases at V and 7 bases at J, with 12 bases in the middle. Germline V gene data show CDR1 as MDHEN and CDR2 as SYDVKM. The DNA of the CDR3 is TGTGCCAGCAGTTTCAGCAGGGAAGGTGGCTACACCTTC. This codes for CASSFSREGGYTF.

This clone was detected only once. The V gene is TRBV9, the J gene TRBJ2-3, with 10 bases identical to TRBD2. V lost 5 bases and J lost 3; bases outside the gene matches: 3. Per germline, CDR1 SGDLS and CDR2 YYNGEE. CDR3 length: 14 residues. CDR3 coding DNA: TGTGCCAGCAGGCCTAGCGGGGGAACAGATACGCAGTATTTT. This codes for CASRPSGGTDTQYF.

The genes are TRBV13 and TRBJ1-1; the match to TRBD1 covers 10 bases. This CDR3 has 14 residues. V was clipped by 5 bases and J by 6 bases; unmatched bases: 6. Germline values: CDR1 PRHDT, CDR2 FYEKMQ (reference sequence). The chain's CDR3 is CASSTDRGLAEAFF. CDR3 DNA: TGTGCCAGCAGCACAGACAGGGGGCTCGCTGAAGCTTTCTTT.